This TCR beta chain was recorded in a study of neurological immune-mediated disorders. The study's findings and limits: CDR3 amino acid sequences found in expanded clones were never shared across subjects, suggesting private repertoires in all groups. It was HTLV-1-associated myelopathy that showed the most TCR clonal expansion, while multiple sclerosis showed the least, falling below healthy controls.

5'RACE with 10-nucleotide random UMIs produced the cDNA. TCRdb analysed the 5' RACE reads with MiXCR anew, one entry per CDR3 protein. The sample lists more than 13,000 distinct CDR3 sequences, 8% to 13% seen once, with under 30% in the top ten. The CDR3 runs to 17 residues. V was cut by 1 base and J by 1 base, with 17 bases left in between. Germline V gives CDR1 KGHSH, CDR2 LQKENI. Volunteers from a blood bank in Maryland, USA, constituted the healthy controls. This clonotype has a count of ten or more. What it binds is unknown. This TCR was recovered from a woman aged 40 to 50 in good health. The chain recombines TRBV18 with TRBJ2-7, with TRBD1 as a possible D gene (5 bases). Sample: PBMCs. The CDR3 region has the DNA TGTGCCAGCTCACCACGCCCCCAGGGTGGCCTGTCCTACGAGCAGTACTTC. Its translation: CASSPRPQGGLSYEQYF. Based on the CDR3 plus reference TRBV18 and TRBJ2-7, the full variable domain is NAGVMQNPRHLVRRRGQEARLRCSPMKGHSHVYWYRQLPEEGLKFMVYLQKENIIDESGMPKERFSAEFPKEGPSILRIQQVVRGDSAAYFCASSPRPQGGLSYEQYFGPGTRLTVT.